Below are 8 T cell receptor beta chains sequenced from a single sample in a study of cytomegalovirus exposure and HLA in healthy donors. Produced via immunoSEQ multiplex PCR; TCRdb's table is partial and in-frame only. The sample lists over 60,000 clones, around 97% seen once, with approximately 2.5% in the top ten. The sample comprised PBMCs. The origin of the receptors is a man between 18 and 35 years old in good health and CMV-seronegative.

DNA for the CDR3: TGTGCCAGCAGCGGGGCCGGGACTAGCCTTCTCAATGAGCAGTTCTTC. It translates to CASSGAGTSLLNEQFF. The rearrangement uses TRBV9 and TRBJ2-1, with 9 bases lining up with TRBD2. V shed 3 bases, J shed 6 bases, and the junction held 10 bases outside the gene matches. CDR1 and CDR2 from the germline V gene are SGDLS and YYNGEE. The CDR3 contains 16 residues.

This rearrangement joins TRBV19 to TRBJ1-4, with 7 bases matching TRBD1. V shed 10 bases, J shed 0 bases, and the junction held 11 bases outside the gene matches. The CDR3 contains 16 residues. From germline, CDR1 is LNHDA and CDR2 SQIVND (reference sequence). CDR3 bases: TGTGCCAACAAAAAAGGGACAGCGACAACTAATGAAAAACTGTTTTTT. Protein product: CANKKGTATTNEKLFF.

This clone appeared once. CDR3 bases: TGTGCCGCCCCCACAGCGGGAGGGAATGAGCAGTTCTTC. This translates into CAAPTAGGNEQFF. V is TRBV5-3 and J is TRBJ2-1; the match to TRBD2 covers 10 bases. TRBV5-3 is given ORF status, its function remaining uncertain. The CDR3 loop spans 13 amino acids. V lost 10 bases, J lost 7 bases, and 8 bases stayed unmatched.

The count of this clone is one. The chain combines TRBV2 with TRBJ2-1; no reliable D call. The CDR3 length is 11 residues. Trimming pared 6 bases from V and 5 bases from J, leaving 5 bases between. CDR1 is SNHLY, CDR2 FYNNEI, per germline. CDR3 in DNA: TGTGCCAGCAGCGAGCACAATGAGCAGTTCTTC. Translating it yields CASSEHNEQFF.

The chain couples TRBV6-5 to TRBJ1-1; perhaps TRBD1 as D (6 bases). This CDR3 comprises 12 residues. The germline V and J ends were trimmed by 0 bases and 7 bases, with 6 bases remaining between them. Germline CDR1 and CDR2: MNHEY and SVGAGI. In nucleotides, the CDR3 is TGTGCCAGCAGTTACTCCAGGGGTGAAGCTTTCTTT. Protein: CASSYSRGEAFF.

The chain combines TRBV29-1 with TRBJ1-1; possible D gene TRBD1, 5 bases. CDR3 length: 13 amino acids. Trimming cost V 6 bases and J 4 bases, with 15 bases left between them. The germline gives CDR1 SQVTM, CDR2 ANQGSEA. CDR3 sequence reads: CSVPRVGGTEAFF. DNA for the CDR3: TGCAGCGTCCCCAGGGTCGGGGGCACTGAAGCTTTCTTT.

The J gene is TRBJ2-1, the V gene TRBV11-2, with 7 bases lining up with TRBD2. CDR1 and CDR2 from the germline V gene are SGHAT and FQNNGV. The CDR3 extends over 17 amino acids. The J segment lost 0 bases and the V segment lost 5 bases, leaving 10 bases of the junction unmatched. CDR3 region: CASSPTLSSGSYNEQFF. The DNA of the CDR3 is TGTGCCAGCAGCCCAACCCTCTCTAGCGGCTCCTACAATGAGCAGTTCTTC.

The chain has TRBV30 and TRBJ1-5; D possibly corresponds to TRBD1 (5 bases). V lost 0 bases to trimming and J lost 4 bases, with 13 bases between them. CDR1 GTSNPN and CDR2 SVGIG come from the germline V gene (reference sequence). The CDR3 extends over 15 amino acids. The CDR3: CAWSVLGTVNQPQHF. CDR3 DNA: TGTGCCTGGAGTGTATTGGGGACTGTTAATCAGCCCCAGCATTTT.